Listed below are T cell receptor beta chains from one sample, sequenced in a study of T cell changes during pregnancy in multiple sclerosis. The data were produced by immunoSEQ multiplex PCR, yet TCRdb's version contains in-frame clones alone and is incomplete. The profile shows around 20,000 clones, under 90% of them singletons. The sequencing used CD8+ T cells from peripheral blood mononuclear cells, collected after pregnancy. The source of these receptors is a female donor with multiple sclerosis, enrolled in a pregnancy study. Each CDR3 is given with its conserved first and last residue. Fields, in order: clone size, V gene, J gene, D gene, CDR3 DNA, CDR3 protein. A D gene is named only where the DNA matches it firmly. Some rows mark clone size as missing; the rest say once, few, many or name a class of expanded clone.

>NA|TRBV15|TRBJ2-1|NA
TGTGCCACCAGCAGAGACGAGGGGGTAAATGAGCAGTTCTTC
CATSRDEGVNEQFF
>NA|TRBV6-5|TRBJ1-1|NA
TGTGCCAGCAGCCTCGTGTTAGGGGTCAACACTGAAGCTTTCTTT
CASSLVLGVNTEAFF
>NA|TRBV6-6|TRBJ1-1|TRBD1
TGTGCCAGCAGTATGGGGACAGGCCTGAACACTGAAGCTTTCTTT
CASSMGTGLNTEAFF
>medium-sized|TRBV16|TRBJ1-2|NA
TGTGCCAGCAGCATACCACAGGTTCTTTATGGCTACACCTTC
CASSIPQVLYGYTF
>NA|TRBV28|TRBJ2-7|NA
TGTGCCAGCAGTTTTAGCGTGAGGCCCTACGAGCAGTACTTC
CASSFSVRPYEQYF
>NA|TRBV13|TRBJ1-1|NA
TGTGCCAGCAGCCCATCGAACACTGAAGCTTTCTTT
CASSPSNTEAFF
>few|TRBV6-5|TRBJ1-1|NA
TGTGCCAGCAGATCAGGGTTAGGGAACACTGAAGCTTTCTTT
CASRSGLGNTEAFF
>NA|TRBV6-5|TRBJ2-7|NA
TGTGCCAGCAGTTACACGGGGTACGGACAGTACGAGCAGTACTTC
CASSYTGYGQYEQYF
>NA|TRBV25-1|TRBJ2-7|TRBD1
TGTGCCGCAGGGACAGGGGTCGAGCAGTACTTC
CAAGTGVEQYF
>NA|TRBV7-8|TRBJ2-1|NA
TGTGCCAGCAGCTTAGTGGGGACTCCCTACAATGAGCAGTTCTTC
CASSLVGTPYNEQFF
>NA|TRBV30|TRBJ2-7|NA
TGTGCCTGGAGTCCTGGGACTGGCTACGAGCAGTACTTC
CAWSPGTGYEQYF
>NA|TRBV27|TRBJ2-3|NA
TGTGGGCCAGATACGCAGTATTTT
CGPDTQYF
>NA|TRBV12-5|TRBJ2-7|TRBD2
TGTGCTAGTGGTTTATCCAGCGGGGGAGCGACCGATTACGAGCAGTACTTC
CASGLSSGGATDYEQYF
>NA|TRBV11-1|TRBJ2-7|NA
TGTGCCAGCAGCTTATTTCGGGACTACGAGCAGTACTTC
CASSLFRDYEQYF
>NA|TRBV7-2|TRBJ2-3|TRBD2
TGTGCCAGCAGCTTTCGGAGACTAGCGGCCTGGCGTCGGACGCAGTATTTT
CASSFRRLAAWRRTQYF
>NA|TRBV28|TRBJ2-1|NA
TGTGCCAGCAGTTTGGGGGGGGGCGACAATGAGCAGTTCTTC
CASSLGGGDNEQFF
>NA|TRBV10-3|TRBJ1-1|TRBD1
TGTGCCATCAGTCCGACAGGGACGAACACTGAAGCTTTCTTT
CAISPTGTNTEAFF
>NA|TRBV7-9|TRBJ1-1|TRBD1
TGTGCCAGCAGCTCGACAGGGGGAGTCACTGAAGCTTTCTTT
CASSSTGGVTEAFF
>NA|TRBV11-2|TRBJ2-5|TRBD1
TGTGCCAGCAGCTTAGGACAGGGGGGTTTACAAGAGACCCAGTACTTC
CASSLGQGGLQETQYF
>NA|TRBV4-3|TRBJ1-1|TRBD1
TGCGCCAGCAGCCAAGATGTGGGGGACAGTTTGTCCCTTGGAGCTTTCTTT
CASSQDVGDSLSLGAFF
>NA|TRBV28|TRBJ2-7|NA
TGTGCCAGCGGGACTGAGGAACTTCATCAGGTCGAGCAGTACTTC
CASGTEELHQVEQYF
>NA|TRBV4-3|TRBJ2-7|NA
TGCGCCAGCAGCCAAGAGCATTGGCTCGAGCAGTACTTC
CASSQEHWLEQYF
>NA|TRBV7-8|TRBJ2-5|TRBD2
TGTGCCAGCAGCCTCAGGACTAGCGGGAGGGAAGAGACCCAGTACTTC
CASSLRTSGREETQYF
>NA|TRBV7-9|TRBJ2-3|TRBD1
TGTGCCAGCAGCCACGGACAGGGGATTGGGGATACGCAGTATTTT
CASSHGQGIGDTQYF
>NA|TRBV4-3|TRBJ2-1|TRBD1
TGCGCCAGCAGCCAAGAAGGAATTTTAGGGACAGTATACAATGAGCAGTTCTTC
CASSQEGILGTVYNEQFF
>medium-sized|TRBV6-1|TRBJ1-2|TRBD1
TGTGCCAGCAGTGAAATTGGGACAGGGGGTCATGGCTACACCTTC
CASSEIGTGGHGYTF
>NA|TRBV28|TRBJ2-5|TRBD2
TGTGCCAGCAGTTTTGAGTCAAGTGTCGTCGGAGCGGGAGGAGAGACCCAGTACTTC
CASSFESSVVGAGGETQYF
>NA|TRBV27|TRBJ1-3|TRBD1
TGTGCCAGGGGACAGTTGCCTGGAAACACCATATATTTT
CARGQLPGNTIYF
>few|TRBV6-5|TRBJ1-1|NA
TGTGCCAGCAGCTCCGGGACTGAAGCTTTCTTT
CASSSGTEAFF
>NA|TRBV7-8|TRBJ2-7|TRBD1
TGTGCCAGCAGCTTCCCAACCGACAGGGCCTACGAGCAGTACTTC
CASSFPTDRAYEQYF
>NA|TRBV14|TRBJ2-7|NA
TGTGCCAGCAGCCAAAATCAGGGGTACTACGAGCAGTACTTC
CASSQNQGYYEQYF
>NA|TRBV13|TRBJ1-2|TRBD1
TGTGCCAGCAGCCTAGGACAGGGGGACTATGGCTACACCTTC
CASSLGQGDYGYTF
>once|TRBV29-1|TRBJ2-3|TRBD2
TGCAGCGGACGGGGGGGGATTGATGGTAGCACAGATACGCAGTATTTT
CSGRGGIDGSTDTQYF
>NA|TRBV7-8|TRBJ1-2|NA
TGTGCCAGCAGCCCAAGTAGGCTCGGTTCCCGGAGTTCTGGCTACACCTTC
CASSPSRLGSRSSGYTF
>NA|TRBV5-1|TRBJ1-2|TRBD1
TGCGCCAGCAGCCCGGGGACAGTCTATGGCTACACCTTC
CASSPGTVYGYTF
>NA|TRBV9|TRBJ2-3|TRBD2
TGTGCCAGCAGCGTAGGGGACTACACAGATACGCAGTATTTT
CASSVGDYTDTQYF
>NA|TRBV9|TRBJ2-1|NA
TGTGCCAGCAGCGTAGGAGGCTCCTACAATGAGCAGTTCTTC
CASSVGGSYNEQFF
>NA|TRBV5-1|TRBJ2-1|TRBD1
TGCGCCAGCAGCTTCGACAGGGGGCTCTACAATGAGCAGTTCTTC
CASSFDRGLYNEQFF
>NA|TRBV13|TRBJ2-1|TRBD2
TGTGCCAGCAGTTGGGAGGGGAATGAGCAGTTCTTC
CASSWEGNEQFF
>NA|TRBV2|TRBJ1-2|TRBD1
TGTGCCAGCAGTGAAGCGCGGGGTGGGACAGGCTATGGCTACACCTTC
CASSEARGGTGYGYTF
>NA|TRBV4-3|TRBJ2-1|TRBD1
TGCGCCAGCAGCGAAAGACAGGGGGCCCTCAATGAGCAGTTCTTC
CASSERQGALNEQFF
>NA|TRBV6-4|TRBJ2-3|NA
TGTGCCAGCAGTGACGGACTACCCACAGATACGCAGTATTTT
CASSDGLPTDTQYF
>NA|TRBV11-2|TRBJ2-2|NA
TGTGCCAGCAGCTGGGAGTTATCCGGGGAGCTGTTTTTT
CASSWELSGELFF
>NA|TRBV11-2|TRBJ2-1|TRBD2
TGTGCCAGCAGCACCATAGGTCTAGCGGAAAACTACAATGAGCAGTTCTTC
CASSTIGLAENYNEQFF
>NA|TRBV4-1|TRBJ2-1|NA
TGCGCCAGCAGCCAAGAGGCAGCGGGCTCCTACAATGAGCAGTTCTTC
CASSQEAAGSYNEQFF
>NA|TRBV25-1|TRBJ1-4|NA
TGTGCCAGCAGTGACCAGGGCGAACTGTTTTTT
CASSDQGELFF
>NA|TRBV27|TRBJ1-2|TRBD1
TGTGCCAGCAGCGGACAGGGGGCATTCTATGGCTACACCTTC
CASSGQGAFYGYTF
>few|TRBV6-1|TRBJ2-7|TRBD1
TGTGCCAGCAGTGAAACCCAGGGGGATAGCTCCTACGAGCAGTACTTC
CASSETQGDSSYEQYF
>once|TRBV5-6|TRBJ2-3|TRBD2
TGTGCCAGCAGCTTGGAAGCGGGGCCCACAGATACGCAGTATTTT
CASSLEAGPTDTQYF
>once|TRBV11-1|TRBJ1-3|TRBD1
TGTGCCAGCAGCTTAAGGACAGGGGGCATCGTGCTCTTT
CASSLRTGGIVLF
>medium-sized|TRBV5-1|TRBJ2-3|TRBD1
TGCGCCAGCAGCTTGTCAGGGGGCCGTAGCACAGATACGCAGTATTTT
CASSLSGGRSTDTQYF
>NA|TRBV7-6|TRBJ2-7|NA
TGTGCCAGCAGCCCTACCTCCTACGAGCAGTACTTC
CASSPTSYEQYF
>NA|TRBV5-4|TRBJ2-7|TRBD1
TGTGCCAGCAGCTTTCGGGACAGACCCTACGAGCAGTACTTC
CASSFRDRPYEQYF
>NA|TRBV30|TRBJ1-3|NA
TGTGCCTGGAATGAGGGCTCTGGAAACACCATATATTTT
CAWNEGSGNTIYF
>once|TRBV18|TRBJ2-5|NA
TGTGCCAGCTCACCCACTGTAGCAGAGCAAGAGACCCAGTACTTC
CASSPTVAEQETQYF